Below are 25 T cell receptor beta chains sequenced from a single sample in a study of Graves' ophthalmopathy and Graves' hyperthyroidism. Amplification of the TCR beta CDR3 regions used RNA transcripts (as template). RT-PCR was first run with HTBI primers, then multiplex PCR in a second round. TCRdb reprocessed the multiplex PCR reads with MiXCR, giving one entry per CDR3 protein. The sample has about 620,000 distinct CDR3 sequences, 22% seen once; the top ten hold around 6.9%. Input material: peripheral blood. These receptors all stem from a woman aged 18-30 years with stable Graves' hyperthyroidism. Some clones in this sample may be carry-over from other donors' samples.

V and J are TRBV28 and TRBJ2-2; no reliable D call. CDR1 MDHEN and CDR2 SYDVKM come from the germline V gene. With 7 bases removed from V and 5 bases from J, the gap between germline ends came to 14 bases. The length of the CDR3 is 14 residues. This chain's CDR3 is CASNSQIPTGELFF. CDR3 in DNA: TGTGCCAGCAATTCACAGATACCGACCGGGGAGCTGTTTTTT.

This clonotype was detected many times. The rearrangement uses TRBV28 and TRBJ1-5, with TRBD1 as a possible D gene (5 bases). Germline assignment: CDR1 MDHEN and CDR2 SYDVKM. V was shortened by 4 bases and J by 8 bases, with 24 bases between the two germline ends. The length of the CDR3 is 17 residues. The CDR3 region has the DNA TGTGCCAGCAGTTATAGGACGAGGGGCCGCGGGGTTAAGCCCCAGCATTTT. Its translation: CASSYRTRGRGVKPQHF.

Ten or more counts support this clonotype. The genes are TRBV3-1 and TRBJ2-5; D might be TRBD2 (5 bases). V lost 3 bases and J lost 0, with 11 bases in between. Germline loops: CDR1 LGHDT, CDR2 YNNKEL (reference sequence). CDR3 size: 15 residues. CDR3 region: CASSHQLEYQETQYF. The CDR3 DNA reads as TGTGCCAGCAGCCACCAACTAGAGTACCAAGAGACCCAGTACTTC.

This chain links TRBV18 with TRBJ2-5; unclear D gene. The germline V gene encodes CDR1 KGHSH and CDR2 LQKENI. V dropped 1 base and J dropped 2 bases, with 11 bases sitting between them. This CDR3 comprises 15 residues. The CDR3 DNA sequence: TGTGCCAGCTCACCACGTCTAGTCCAACAAGAGACCCAGTACTTC. Amino acids: CASSPRLVQQETQYF.

This chain joins TRBV28 and TRBJ2-7, with a possible D match to TRBD2 (6 bases). The CDR3 contains 13 residues. CDR1 and CDR2 (germline): MDHEN, SYDVKM. Trimming stripped 8 bases from V and 4 bases from J, with 15 bases between. This CDR3 reads CASSGTEFYEQYF. The CDR3 region has the DNA TGTGCCAGCTCCGGGACTGAATTTTACGAGCAGTACTTC.

Only a few counts were recorded for this clonotype. This chain uses TRBV18 with TRBJ1-1, with D perhaps TRBD1 (5 bases). This CDR3 contains 14 residues. Germline CDR1 is KGHSH and CDR2 is LQKENI. V was clipped by 3 bases and J by 4 bases, with 12 bases between them. Written as DNA, the CDR3 is TGTGCCAGCTCACCGGGGGTATCGGGCACTGAAGCTTTCTTT. As protein: CASSPGVSGTEAFF.

J is TRBJ1-5 and V is TRBV20-1, with 9 bases fitting TRBD1. Trimming removed 2 bases from V and 4 bases from J; junction bases left unmatched: 9. This CDR3 contains 16 residues. CDR1 and CDR2 from the germline V gene are DFQATT and SNEGSKA (reference sequence). Written as DNA, the CDR3 is TGCAGTGCTAGAATCTGGCCGGGACAGGGTAATCAGCCCCAGCATTTT. Its protein is CSARIWPGQGNQPQHF.

The chain carries TRBV15 and TRBJ1-1; D is perhaps TRBD1 (6 bases). Per germline, CDR1 LNHNV and CDR2 YYDKDF (reference sequence). Trimming left V 5 bases short and J 0 bases short, with 16 bases between. The CDR3 covers 16 residues. CDR3 nucleotides: TGTGCCACCAGCCCCCAGGGGCCGCGAATGAACACTGAAGCTTTCTTT. Encoded protein: CATSPQGPRMNTEAFF.

The sample holds a few counts of this clonotype. The chain combines TRBV6-1 with TRBJ2-5; D might be TRBD2 (6 bases). CDR1 is MNHNS and CDR2 is SASEGT in the germline V gene. V was shortened by 1 base and J by 0 bases, with 15 bases between the two germline ends. The CDR3 is 17 amino acids. The CDR3 DNA reads as TGTGCCAGCAGTGAAGGAGGAGGGCTTTGGTACCAAGAGACCCAGTACTTC. Translated, it gives CASSEGGGLWYQETQYF.

This clonotype turned up a few times. V gene TRBV11-2 combines with J gene TRBJ1-1; D might be TRBD1 (6 bases). The CDR3 spans 14 residues. With 2 bases removed from V and 6 bases from J, the gap between germline ends came to 13 bases. Looked up from germline, CDR1 is SGHAT and CDR2 is FQNNGV. CDR3 in DNA: TGTGCCAGCAGCTTAACGGGGGCGGTCGCTGAAGCTTTCTTT. Residues: CASSLTGAVAEAFF.

The chain recombines TRBV6-1 with TRBJ2-5; the match to TRBD1 covers 10 bases. Germline V CDR1 and CDR2: MNHNS, SASEGT. The J segment lost 5 bases and the V segment lost 7 bases, leaving 10 bases of the junction unmatched. The CDR3 is 15 amino acids. The CDR3 DNA reads as TGTGCCAGCACTGGGGGGACAGGGGTTGGGGAGACCCAGTACTTC. It yields the protein CASTGGTGVGETQYF.

There are many counts of this clonotype. The chain uses TRBV11-2 and TRBJ2-7; weak D call: TRBD2 (6 bases). V lost 2 bases and J lost 0, with 11 bases in between. The CDR3 is made up of 15 amino acids. CDR1 and CDR2 (germline): SGHAT, FQNNGV. In nucleotides, the CDR3 is TGTGCCAGCAGCTTACGCGGGAAGGTCTCCTACGAGCAGTACTTC. Residues: CASSLRGKVSYEQYF. Filled out from reference TRBV11-2 and TRBJ2-7, the complete variable domain reads EAGVAQSPRYKIIEKRQSVAFWCNPISGHATLYWYQQILGQGPKLLIQFQNNGVVDDSQLPKDRFSAERLKGVDSTLKIQPAKLEDSAVYLCASSLRGKVSYEQYFGPGTRLTVT.

The sample holds many counts of this clonotype. V usage is TRBV29-1 and J usage is TRBJ2-5; TRBD1 or TRBD2 may be the D gene (5 bases each). V was clipped by 7 bases and J by 5 bases, with 23 bases between them. Germline V gene sequence: CDR1 SQVTM, CDR2 ANQGSEA. The CDR3 is made up of 15 amino acids. CDR3 nucleotides: TGCAGCGCGGCTCGCTCGAACGGTGAGGGGGAGACCCAGTACTTC. Protein sequence: CSAARSNGEGETQYF. Variable domain in full (rest from reference TRBV29-1 and TRBJ2-5): SAVISQKPSRDICQRGTSLTIQCQVDSQVTMMFWYRQQPGQSLTLIATANQGSEATYESGFVIDKFPISRPNLTFSTLTVSNMSPEDSSIYLCSAARSNGEGETQYFGPGTRLLVL.

This clonotype was detected many times. The rearrangement uses TRBV11-2 and TRBJ1-2; possible D gene TRBD1, 5 bases. V was cut by 1 base and J by 2 bases, with 11 bases left in between. CDR3 length: 15 amino acids. Germline CDR1 reads SGHAT; CDR2 reads FQNNGV. Here the CDR3 DNA reads TGTGCCAGCAGCTTAGTTAGGGGTTCGAACTATGGCTACACCTTC. Protein: CASSLVRGSNYGYTF.

This clonotype was detected many times. The V and J genes are TRBV6-1 and TRBJ1-2; the D gene is possibly TRBD1 (6 bases). The CDR3 runs to 16 residues. V gave up 1 base and J gave up 3 bases, with 15 bases separating them. Germline values: CDR1 MNHNS, CDR2 SASEGT. The CDR3 loop reads CASSEVGWGGYYGYTF. CDR3 DNA: TGTGCCAGCAGTGAAGTAGGGTGGGGGGGCTACTATGGCTACACCTTC.

V is TRBV7-2 and J is TRBJ1-1; D is undetermined. Germline V gene data show CDR1 as SGHTA and CDR2 as FQGNSA. V was pared by 6 bases and J by 0 bases, with 8 bases between. CDR3 size: 13 residues. CDR3 amino acids: CASRITLNTEAFF. CDR3 coding DNA: TGTGCCAGCAGGATTACACTGAACACTGAAGCTTTCTTT.

This clonotype was observed a single time. The rearrangement joins TRBV20-1 to TRBJ2-7, with D tentatively TRBD2 (5 bases). The CDR3 length is 14 residues. Germline lookup yields CDR1 DFQATT and CDR2 SNEGSKA (reference sequence). Trimming pared 3 bases from V and 1 base from J, leaving 13 bases between. CDR3 bases: TGCAGTGCTAGCCGCCGGGGATCGTCCTACGAGCAGTACTTC. Protein: CSASRRGSSYEQYF.

This clonotype showed up many times. V is TRBV12-3 or TRBV12-4 and J is TRBJ1-5, with D perhaps matching TRBD1 (5 bases). The V and J ends lost 7 bases and 5 bases respectively, with 12 bases between them. The CDR3 spans 13 residues. This CDR3 is CASTYRSDQPQHF. CDR3 DNA sequence: TGTGCCAGCACCTACAGGAGTGATCAGCCCCAGCATTTT.

This clonotype occurred a few times. The chain joins TRBV12-3 or TRBV12-4 to TRBJ2-5; D is undetermined. The V end lost 4 bases, the J end lost 5 bases, and 17 bases lay between the germline ends. The CDR3 extends over 15 amino acids. CDR3 nucleotide sequence: TGTGCCAGCAGTTATTTATCTGTGTTTCGGGAGACCCAGTACTTC. It encodes CASSYLSVFRETQYF.

This clonotype came up many times. A junction end diverges from the germline sequence, so it may reflect a read error. The V call is TRBV7-6, the J call TRBJ2-2; D might be TRBD1 or TRBD2, each matching 5 bases. Germline V CDR1 and CDR2: SGHVS, FNYEAQ. This CDR3 is 15 amino acids long. The CDR3 reads CASSLAGPNTGEPFF. CDR3 bases: TGTGCCAGCAGCTTAGCGGGGCCAAACACCGGGGAGCCGTTTTTT.

For this clonotype: With a much larger clone just one base away, this may be a read error. Written as DNA, the CDR3 is TGTGCCATCAGTGGAGACACCTCCGCCTCTGGGGCCAACGTCCTGAGTTTC. It is translated as CAISGDTSASGANVLSF. V gene TRBV10-3 combines with J gene TRBJ2-6; D perhaps matches TRBD1 (5 bases). The CDR3 consists of 17 residues. CDR1 and CDR2 (germline): ENHRY, SYGVKD.

This clonotype was counted a few times. This sequence joins TRBV5-1 and TRBJ2-5; D tentatively reads TRBD1 or TRBD2 (5 bases each). The CDR3 extends over 15 amino acids. Between the trimmed V and J ends, which lost 0 bases and 1 base, there was a span of 10 bases. Germline V lookup: CDR1 SGHRS, CDR2 YFSETQ. The CDR3 DNA follows: TGCGCCAGCAGCTTGGAGAAGGGGACCCAAGAGACCCAGTACTTC. Protein: CASSLEKGTQETQYF. Complete variable domain (other parts from reference TRBV5-1 and TRBJ2-5): KAGVTQTPRYLIKTRGQQVTLSCSPISGHRSVSWYQQTPGQGLQFLFEYFSETQRNKGNFPGRFSGRQFSNSRSEMNVSTLELGDSALYLCASSLEKGTQETQYFGPGTRLLVL.

To note about this clonotype: Since a much larger clone is just one base distant, this may be a read error. Here the CDR3 reads CASSQTSGTGELFF. The CDR3 DNA follows: TGTGCCAGCAGTCAGACTAGCGGGACCGGGGAGCTGTTTTTT. V usage is TRBV6-4 and J usage is TRBJ2-2; 10 nucleotides match TRBD2. Germline-derived CDR1 and CDR2 are MRHNA and SNTAGT. V was pared by 5 bases and J by 5 bases, with 2 bases of the junction left unmatched. The CDR3 loop spans 14 amino acids.

This clonotype was counted many times. This chain links TRBV5-1 with TRBJ2-2; TRBD1 agrees at 7 bases. The J segment lost 1 base and the V segment lost 4 bases, leaving 4 bases of the junction unmatched. The CDR3 consists of 15 residues. Germline CDR1 SGHRS, CDR2 YFSETQ. Written as DNA, the CDR3 is TGCGCCAGCAGCATCGGGACAGAGAACACCGGGGAGCTGTTTTTT. Its protein is CASSIGTENTGELFF.

In this sample, this clonotype turned up many times. At one boundary the junction diverges from the germline segment, which might be a read error. The rearrangement links TRBV15 to TRBJ2-4; TRBD1 aligns across 7 bases. The CDR3 has 14 residues. CDR1 is LNHNV and CDR2 is YYDKDF in the germline V gene (reference sequence). The CDR3 loop reads CATSRDLEGAILHF. The DNA for the CDR3 is TGTGCCACCAGCAGAGATCTTGAGGGGGCCATCCTGCACTTC.